The present T cell receptor (beta chain) was sequenced within a study of cytomegalovirus exposure and HLA in healthy donors. General study results and limits: Earlier analysis yielded a pattern in which most TCR beta V segments were productive about 87% or about 30% of the time. Later genetic work tied a missense DCLRE1C variant to beta-chain V and J trimming. In the analysis, some V segments, TRBV6-2 and TRBV6-3 included, were excluded as indistinguishable.

The CDR3 loop spans 15 amino acids. Germline values: CDR1 SNHLY, CDR2 FYNNEI. After removal of 7 bases from V and 5 bases from J, the junction contained 10 bases not matched to a gene. Use of 60 Vbeta and 13 Jbeta primers characterized the PCR. Assay: immunoSEQ multiplex PCR; the TCRdb copy retains only in-frame clones and omits some. The sample consists of about 180,000 clones, about four fifths of them appearing once. With respect to this clone: Its specificity is unknown.

This clonotype was obtained from a middle-aged man in good health and CMV-seronegative. The sample was PBMCs. The chain employs TRBV2 and TRBJ1-4; the match to TRBD1 covers 7 bases. CDR3 amino acids: CASNLGQGVNEKLFF. As DNA, the CDR3 is TGTGCCAGCAACCTGGGGCAGGGGGTAAATGAAAAACTGTTTTTT.